Sequencing of this T cell receptor beta chain was carried out in a study of cytomegalovirus exposure and HLA in healthy donors. At the level of the study: As an earlier analysis found, 180 million or so T cells yielded about 120 million unique TCR beta sequences. Study-level findings and limits: Several of the most significant clusters appeared, in a later analysis, to be linked to common viral pathogens. A reported reduction in N-insertions relative to the approximately 600-donor mean was seen in an Asian-associated ancestry cluster in a later analysis.

This clone was found a few times. Its antigen is unknown. Researchers ran the PCR with 60 Vbeta and 13 Jbeta primers. Here immunoSEQ multiplex PCR was the method, and the copy in TCRdb shows in-frame clones only, minus some. This table has approximately 170,000 clones, 55% to 70% appearing once. Trimming took 5 bases from V and 8 from J; bases not matched to a gene: 14. This CDR3 is built from 16 residues. Germline V gives CDR1 LNHDA, CDR2 SQIVND (reference sequence). The receptor was derived from a woman between 35 and 50 years old in good health and CMV-seropositive. The sequenced material came from PBMCs. The chain employs TRBV19 and TRBJ2-1; 8 bases map to TRBD1. CDR3 in DNA: TGTGCCAGTAGTCTCCCAGGGGGCCGGAGTTTATATGAGCAGTTCTTC. Its translation: CASSLPGGRSLYEQFF.